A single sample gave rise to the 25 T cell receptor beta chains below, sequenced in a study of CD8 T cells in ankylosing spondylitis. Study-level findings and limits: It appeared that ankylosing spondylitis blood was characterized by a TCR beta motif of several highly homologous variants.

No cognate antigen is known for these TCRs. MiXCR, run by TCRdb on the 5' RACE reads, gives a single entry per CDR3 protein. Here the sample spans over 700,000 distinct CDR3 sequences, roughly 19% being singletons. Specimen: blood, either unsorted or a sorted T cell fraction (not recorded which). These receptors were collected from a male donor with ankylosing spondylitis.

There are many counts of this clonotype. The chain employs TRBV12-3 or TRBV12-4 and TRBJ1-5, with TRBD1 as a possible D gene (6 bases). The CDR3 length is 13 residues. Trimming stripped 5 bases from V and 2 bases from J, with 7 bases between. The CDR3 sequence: CASSRQGNQPQHF. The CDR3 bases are TGTGCCAGCAGTCGACAGGGCAATCAGCCCCAGCATTTT.

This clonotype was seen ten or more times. The CDR3: CASSSAGLGPQYF. CDR3 sequence (DNA): TGTGCCAGCAGCTCAGCGGGGCTAGGACCCCAGTATTTT. This chain connects TRBV9 to TRBJ2-3; 7 bases are shared with TRBD2. V lost 4 bases, J lost 12 bases, and 11 bases stayed unmatched. The CDR3 has 13 amino acids. Germline V gene lookup returns CDR1 SGDLS and CDR2 YYNGEE.

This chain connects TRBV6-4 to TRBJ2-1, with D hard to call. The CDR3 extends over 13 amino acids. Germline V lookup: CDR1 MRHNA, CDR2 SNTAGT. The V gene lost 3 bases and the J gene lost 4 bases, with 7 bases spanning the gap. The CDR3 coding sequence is TGTGCCAGCAGTGAGTCGCGGTACAATGAGCAGTTCTTC. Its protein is CASSESRYNEQFF.

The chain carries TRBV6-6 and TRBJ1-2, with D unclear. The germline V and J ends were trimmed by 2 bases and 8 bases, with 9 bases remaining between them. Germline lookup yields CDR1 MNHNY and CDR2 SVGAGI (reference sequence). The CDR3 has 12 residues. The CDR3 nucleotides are TGTGCCAGCAGTTACGATGGGGTCGGCTACACCTTC. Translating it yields CASSYDGVGYTF.

Written as DNA, the CDR3 is TGTGCCAGCTCACAGGTGCCGCTTGAAAAACTGTTTTTT. It is translated as CASSQVPLEKLFF. This rearrangement joins TRBV18 to TRBJ1-4; D remains ambiguous. V lost 4 bases and J lost 7, with 10 bases in between. The CDR3 runs to 13 residues. Germline CDR1 and CDR2: KGHSH and LQKENI. The full variable domain, in which reference TRBV18 and TRBJ1-4 provide the parts outside the CDR3, is NAGVMQNPRHLVRRRGQEARLRCSPMKGHSHVYWYRQLPEEGLKFMVYLQKENIIDESGMPKERFSAEFPKEGPSILRIQQVVRGDSAAYFCASSQVPLEKLFFGSGTQLSVL.

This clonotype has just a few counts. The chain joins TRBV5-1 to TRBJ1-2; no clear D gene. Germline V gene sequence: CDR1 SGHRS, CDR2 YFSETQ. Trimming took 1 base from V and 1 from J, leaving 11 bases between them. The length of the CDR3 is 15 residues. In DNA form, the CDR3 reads TGCGCCAGCAGCTTGTCCGAGTACAATAACTATGGCTACACCTTC. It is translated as CASSLSEYNNYGYTF.

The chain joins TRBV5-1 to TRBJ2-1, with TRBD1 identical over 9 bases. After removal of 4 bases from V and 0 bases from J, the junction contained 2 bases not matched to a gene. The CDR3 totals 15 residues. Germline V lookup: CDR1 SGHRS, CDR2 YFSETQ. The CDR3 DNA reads TGCGCCAGCAGCGAGGGACAGGGCTCCTACAATGAGCAGTTCTTC. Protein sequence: CASSEGQGSYNEQFF.

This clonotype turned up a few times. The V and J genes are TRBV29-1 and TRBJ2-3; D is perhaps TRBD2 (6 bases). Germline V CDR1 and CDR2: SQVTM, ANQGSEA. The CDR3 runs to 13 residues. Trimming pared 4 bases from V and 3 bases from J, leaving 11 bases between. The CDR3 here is CSVARERTDTQYF. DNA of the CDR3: TGCAGCGTTGCCCGGGAGAGAACAGATACGCAGTATTTT.

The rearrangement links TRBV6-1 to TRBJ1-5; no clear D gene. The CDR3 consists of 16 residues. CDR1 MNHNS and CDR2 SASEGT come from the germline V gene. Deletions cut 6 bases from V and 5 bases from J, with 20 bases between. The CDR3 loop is CASSGGAYGHDQPQHF. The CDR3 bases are TGTGCCAGCAGCGGCGGTGCCTACGGCCACGATCAGCCCCAGCATTTT.

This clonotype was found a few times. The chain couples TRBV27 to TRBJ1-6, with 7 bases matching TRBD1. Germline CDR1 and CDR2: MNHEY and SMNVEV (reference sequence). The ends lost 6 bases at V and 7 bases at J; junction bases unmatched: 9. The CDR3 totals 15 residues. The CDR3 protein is CASRSRQGWNSPLHF. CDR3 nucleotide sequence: TGTGCCAGCAGGAGCCGACAGGGTTGGAATTCACCCCTCCACTTT.

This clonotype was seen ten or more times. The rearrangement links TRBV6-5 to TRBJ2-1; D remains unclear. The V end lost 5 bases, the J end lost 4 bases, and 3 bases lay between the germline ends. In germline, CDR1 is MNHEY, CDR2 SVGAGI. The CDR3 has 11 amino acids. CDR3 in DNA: TGTGCCAGCAGTAAATACAATGAGCAGTTCTTC. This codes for CASSKYNEQFF.

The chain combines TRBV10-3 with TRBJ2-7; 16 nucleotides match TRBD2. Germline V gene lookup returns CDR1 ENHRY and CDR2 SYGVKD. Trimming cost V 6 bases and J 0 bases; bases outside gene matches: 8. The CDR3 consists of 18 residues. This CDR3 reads CAISMGLAGGPTSYEQYF. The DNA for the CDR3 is TGTGCCATCAGCATGGGACTAGCGGGAGGGCCTACCTCCTACGAGCAGTACTTC.

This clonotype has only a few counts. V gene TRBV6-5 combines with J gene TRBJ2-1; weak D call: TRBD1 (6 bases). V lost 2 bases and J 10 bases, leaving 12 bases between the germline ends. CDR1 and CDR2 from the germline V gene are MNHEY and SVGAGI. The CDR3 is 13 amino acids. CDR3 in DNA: TGTGCCAGCAGTTACAAACAGGGCTGGGAGCAGTTCTTC. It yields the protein CASSYKQGWEQFF.

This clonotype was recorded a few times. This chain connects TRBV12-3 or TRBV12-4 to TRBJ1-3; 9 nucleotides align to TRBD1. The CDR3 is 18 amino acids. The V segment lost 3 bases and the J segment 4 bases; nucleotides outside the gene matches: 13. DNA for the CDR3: TGTGCCAGCAGTTTTTGGGGACAGGGATCAACTGGGGGAAACACCATATATTTT. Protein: CASSFWGQGSTGGNTIYF.

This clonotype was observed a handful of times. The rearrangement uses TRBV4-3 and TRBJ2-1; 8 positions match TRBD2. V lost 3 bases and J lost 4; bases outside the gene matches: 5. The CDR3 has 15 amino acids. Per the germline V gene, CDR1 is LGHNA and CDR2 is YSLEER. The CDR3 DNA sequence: TGCGCCAGCAGCCACAACAGCGGGAGTTACAATGAGCAGTTCTTC. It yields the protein CASSHNSGSYNEQFF.

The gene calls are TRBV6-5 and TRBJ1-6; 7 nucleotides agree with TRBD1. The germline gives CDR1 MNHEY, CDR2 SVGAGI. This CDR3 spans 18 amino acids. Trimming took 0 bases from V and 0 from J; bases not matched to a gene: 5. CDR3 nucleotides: TGTGCCAGCAGTTACTCAGTGACAGGGAGCTCCTATAATTCACCCCTCCACTTT. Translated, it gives CASSYSVTGSSYNSPLHF.

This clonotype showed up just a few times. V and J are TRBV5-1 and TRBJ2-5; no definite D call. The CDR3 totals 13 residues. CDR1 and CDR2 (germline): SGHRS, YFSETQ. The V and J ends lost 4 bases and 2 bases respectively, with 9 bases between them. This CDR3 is CASSQTWQETQYF. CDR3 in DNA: TGCGCCAGCAGCCAAACATGGCAAGAGACCCAGTACTTC. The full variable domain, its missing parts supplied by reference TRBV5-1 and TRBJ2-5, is KAGVTQTPRYLIKTRGQQVTLSCSPISGHRSVSWYQQTPGQGLQFLFEYFSETQRNKGNFPGRFSGRQFSNSRSEMNVSTLELGDSALYLCASSQTWQETQYFGPGTRLLVL.

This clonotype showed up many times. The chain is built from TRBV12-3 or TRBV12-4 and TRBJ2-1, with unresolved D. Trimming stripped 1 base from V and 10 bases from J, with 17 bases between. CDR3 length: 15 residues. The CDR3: CASSLEAGGSNEQFF. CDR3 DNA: TGTGCCAGCAGTTTAGAAGCCGGCGGCAGCAACGAGCAGTTCTTC.

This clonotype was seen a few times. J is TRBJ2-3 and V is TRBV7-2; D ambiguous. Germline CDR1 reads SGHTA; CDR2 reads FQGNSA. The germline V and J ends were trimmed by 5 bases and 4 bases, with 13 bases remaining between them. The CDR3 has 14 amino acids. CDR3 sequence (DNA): TGTGCCAGCAGCCCCCGTTCAGGTGCAGATACGCAGTATTTT. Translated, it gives CASSPRSGADTQYF.

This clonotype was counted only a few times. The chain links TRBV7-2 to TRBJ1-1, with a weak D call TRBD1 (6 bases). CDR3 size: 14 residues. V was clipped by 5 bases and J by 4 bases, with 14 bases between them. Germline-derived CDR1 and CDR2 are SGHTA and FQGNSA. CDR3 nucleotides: TGTGCCAGCAGCCGGATGGGGGCGAGCACTGAAGCTTTCTTT. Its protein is CASSRMGASTEAFF.

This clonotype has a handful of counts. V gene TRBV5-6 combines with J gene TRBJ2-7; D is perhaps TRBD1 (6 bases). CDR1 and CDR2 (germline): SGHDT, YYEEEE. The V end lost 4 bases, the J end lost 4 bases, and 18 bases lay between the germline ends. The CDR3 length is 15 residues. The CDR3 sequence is CASSSSRGAVYEQYF. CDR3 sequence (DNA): TGTGCCAGCAGCAGCTCCAGGGGCGCAGTTTACGAGCAGTACTTC.

CDR3 sequence: CASSKEGGDRDGDEQFF. CDR3 coding DNA: TGTGCCAGCAGCAAAGAGGGTGGGGACAGGGATGGCGATGAGCAGTTCTTC. This chain joins TRBV21-1 and TRBJ2-1; TRBD1, the table's D call, lacks a check against the DNA. TRBV21-1 is deemed a pseudogene. The CDR3 sequence is 17 residues long.

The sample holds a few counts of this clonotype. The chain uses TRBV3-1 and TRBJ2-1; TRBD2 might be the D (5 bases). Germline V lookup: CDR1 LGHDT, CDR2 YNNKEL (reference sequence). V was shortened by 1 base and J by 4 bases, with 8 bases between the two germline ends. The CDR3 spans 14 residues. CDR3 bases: TGTGCCAGCAGCCAAGTACGGGGTTACAATGAGCAGTTCTTC. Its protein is CASSQVRGYNEQFF.

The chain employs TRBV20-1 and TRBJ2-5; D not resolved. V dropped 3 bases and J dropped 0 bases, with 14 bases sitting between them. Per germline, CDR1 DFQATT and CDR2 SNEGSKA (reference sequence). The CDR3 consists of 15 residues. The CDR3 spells CSASPLFRYQETQYF. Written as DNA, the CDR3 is TGCAGTGCTAGCCCTCTTTTTAGGTACCAAGAGACCCAGTACTTC.

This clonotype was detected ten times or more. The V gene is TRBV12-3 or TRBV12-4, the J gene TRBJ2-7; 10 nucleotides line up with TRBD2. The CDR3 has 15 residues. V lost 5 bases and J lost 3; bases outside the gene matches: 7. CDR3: CASSRSSGSFYEQYF. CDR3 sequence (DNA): TGTGCCAGCAGTCGCTCTAGCGGGAGTTTCTACGAGCAGTACTTC.